This T cell receptor (beta chain) was recorded in a study of a mutant IDH1 vaccine in newly diagnosed glioma (dated by TCRdb to about 2021). Broadly, across the study: Of the 30 to 35 treated patients, approximately 60% were male and approximately 40% were female, and a mean age of 40.4 years was recorded. Peripheral blood was drawn at six visits: V03 (baseline), V05, V07, V10, V12 and V13. Longitudinal TCRB deep sequencing was done for 25 to 30 treated patients, wherever samples were available for exploratory analyses. Prior to enrollment, standard therapy consisting of radiotherapy alone, temozolomide alone, or radiochemotherapy with temozolomide had been administered to patients, with the combination being received by most patients.

On the study overall, not on this receptor specifically: The authors stated that sample limitations prevented analyses of patient blood samples from being reproduced. PBMC samples for TCRB deep sequencing were selected based on availability. Changes in the top peripheral T cell clonotypes picked up by TCRB sequencing did not appear to be linked to pseudoprogression. Vaccine-induced immune responses across multiple MHC alleles were detected in over 85% of patients.

As concerns this clone: This clone's antigen is unknown. Nothing much larger sits one base from this clone, and base qualities are not available.

Library generation was performed with the immunoSEQ multiplex PCR assay. Following the manufacturer's protocol, the hsTCRB Kit was used to amplify rearranged TCR beta chain sequences. Sequencing of TCRB libraries was carried out on an Illumina MiSeq. Per the source publication's procedure: The proprietary platform of the kit vendor was used for demultiplexing, trimming and gene mapping. TCRdb took over this immuneACCESS table, retaining in-frame rearrangements with V and J assigned. Such tables are incomplete; in checked studies, under half of the missing clones stem from an unresolved V gene, and the remainder is unexplained. V and J calls and clone size are copied from that table; D and trimming were computed from the DNA. Within this sample are some 87,000 clones, with just under 80% of them counted one time only. The ten top clones hold approximately 7.9% of the sample. A distance of 11 bases separates the germline ends of V and J, which lose 0 bases and 5 bases respectively. Inclusive of the bounding cysteine and phenylalanine, the CDR3 is 14 residues long. Only the CDR3 part of the read is kept: 42 bases, read in frame from the first base. Reading the germline V gene (reference sequence) gives CDR1 SGHNT and CDR2 YYREEE.

This sample's time point label indicates: baseline, week 1 (first vaccination visit). Taken with the paper, the label for treatment or condition translates to: pre-vaccination baseline after standard-of-care therapy. Newly diagnosed WHO grade 3 or 4 IDH1-mutant astrocytomas showing loss of nuclear ATRX were present in the donors. The samples were drawn from NOA16, a multicentre, single-arm, open-label phase I trial in Germany that tested a mutant IDH1 peptide vaccine in humans for the first time. For immunogenicity testing, the blood drawn at visit V03 was used as the baseline sample. The DNeasy Blood and Tissue Kit was used to extract genomic DNA from EDTA blood for TCRB sequencing.

The receptor was derived from a man aged 40-49 years with glioma. This specimen was PBMCs, taken from a glioma patient treated with radiotherapy, temozolomide or both. The chain joins TRBV5-4 to TRBJ1-1; the D gene is perhaps TRBD1, on 6 matching bases. The bases are TGTGCCAGCAGCTTGGCCAGGGGAACGACTGAAGCTTTCTTT. Its protein is CASSLARGTTEAFF.